The clone carrying this T cell receptor beta chain occurred many times. Its specificity is not known. This specimen belongs to a study of response to subunit inactivated influenza vaccine. Study-level findings and limits: It was the authors' suggestion that each seasonal influenza vaccination recruits few new T cells.

The CDR3 spans 13 residues. Trimming removed 4 bases at V and 0 bases at J, with 6 bases between. From germline, CDR1 is MNHEY and CDR2 SMNVEV (reference sequence). TCRdb fed the RT-PCR reads into MiXCR, producing one record per CDR3 protein. The sample lists fewer than 600,000 distinct CDR3 sequences, approximately 7.2% occurring once. This rearrangement joins TRBV27 to TRBJ2-5; D not resolved. The TCR originated in a man between 50 and 69 years old who received an inactivated influenza vaccine. The sequencing used PBMCs from blood, collected roughly 24 months after vaccination. This CDR3 reads CASSSPYQETQYF. The CDR3 nucleotides read TGTGCCAGCAGTTCCCCTTACCAAGAGACCCAGTACTTC.